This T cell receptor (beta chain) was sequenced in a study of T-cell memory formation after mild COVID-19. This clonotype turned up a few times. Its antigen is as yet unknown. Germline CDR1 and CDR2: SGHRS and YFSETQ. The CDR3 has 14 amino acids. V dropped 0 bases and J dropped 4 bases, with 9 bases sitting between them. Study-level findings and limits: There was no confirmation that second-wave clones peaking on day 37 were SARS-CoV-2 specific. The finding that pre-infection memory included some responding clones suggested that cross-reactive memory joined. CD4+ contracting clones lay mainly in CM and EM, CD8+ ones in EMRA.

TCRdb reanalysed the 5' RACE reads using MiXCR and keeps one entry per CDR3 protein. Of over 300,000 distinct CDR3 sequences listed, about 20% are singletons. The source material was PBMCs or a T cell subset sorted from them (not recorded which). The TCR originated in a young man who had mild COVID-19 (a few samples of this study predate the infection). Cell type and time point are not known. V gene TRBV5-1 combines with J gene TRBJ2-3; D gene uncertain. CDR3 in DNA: TGCGCCAGCAGCTTGGTAAAGGTAGCAGATACGCAGTATTTT. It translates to CASSLVKVADTQYF. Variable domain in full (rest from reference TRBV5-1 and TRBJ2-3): KAGVTQTPRYLIKTRGQQVTLSCSPISGHRSVSWYQQTPGQGLQFLFEYFSETQRNKGNFPGRFSGRQFSNSRSEMNVSTLELGDSALYLCASSLVKVADTQYFGPGTRLTVL.